One and the same sample provided the 29 T cell receptor beta chains below, sequenced in a study of T cell responses to AZD1222 COVID-19 vaccine. Only in-frame clones appear in the TCRdb table, and some are missing; sequencing was by immunoSEQ multiplex PCR. The sample lists roughly 150,000 clones, more than 90% seen once, with over 1.5% in the top ten. The specimen was peripheral blood, collected on day 0 of AZD1222 vaccination. The source of these receptors is an adult in good health.

V is TRBV5-6 and J is TRBJ1-4, with 7 bases lining up with TRBD1. V lost 5 bases, J lost 1 base, and 2 bases stayed unmatched. The CDR3 runs 14 residues. Germline values: CDR1 SGHDT, CDR2 YYEEEE. This chain's CDR3 is CASSWTGTNEKLFF. In DNA, the CDR3 is TGTGCCAGCAGTTGGACAGGAACTAATGAAAAACTGTTTTTT.

The chain joins TRBV19 to TRBJ1-5; D possibly corresponds to TRBD1 (6 bases). The CDR3 spans 16 residues. V was pared by 2 bases and J by 6 bases, with 17 bases between. From germline, CDR1 is LNHDA and CDR2 SQIVND (reference sequence). CDR3 loop: CASSIRQGRVAQPQHF. The DNA for the CDR3 is TGTGCCAGTAGTATAAGGCAGGGGCGTGTGGCTCAGCCCCAGCATTTT. Variable domain in full (rest from reference TRBV19 and TRBJ1-5): DGGITQSPKYLFRKEGQNVTLSCEQNLNHDAMYWYRQDPGQGLRLIYYSQIVNDFQKGDIAEGYSVSREKKESFPLTVTSAQKNPTAFYLCASSIRQGRVAQPQHFGDGTRLSIL.

V is TRBV12-3 or TRBV12-4 and J is TRBJ1-2, with D possibly TRBD1 on 5 matching bases. There are 13 residues in the CDR3. V lost 5 bases and J 6 bases, leaving 13 bases between the germline ends. The CDR3 sequence is CASSPRGLDGYTF. The CDR3 region has the DNA TGTGCCAGCAGTCCTAGGGGCCTCGATGGCTACACCTTC.

The V call is TRBV18, the J call TRBJ2-1, with TRBD1 identical over 9 bases. Germline V lookup: CDR1 KGHSH, CDR2 LQKENI. The CDR3 contains 15 residues. V shed 3 bases and J 0 bases; nucleotides not matched to a gene: 0. The CDR3: CASSPTGGSYNEQFF. CDR3 in DNA: TGTGCCAGCTCACCGACAGGGGGCTCCTACAATGAGCAGTTCTTC.

The chain couples TRBV4-1 to TRBJ1-1; 9 positions match TRBD1. Germline assignment: CDR1 MGHRA and CDR2 YSYEKL. After removal of 6 bases from V and 5 bases from J, the junction contained 16 bases not matched to a gene. The CDR3 loop spans 17 amino acids. CDR3 sequence reads: CASSYSVGQGSRTEAFF. The CDR3 bases are TGCGCCAGCAGTTACTCAGTGGGACAGGGCTCCCGGACTGAAGCTTTCTTT.

CDR3 bases: TGTGCTAGTGGTTTAGGTAGCAATCAGCCCCAGCATTTT. As protein: CASGLGSNQPQHF. The chain recombines TRBV12-5 with TRBJ1-5; no clear D gene. CDR3 size: 13 residues. Germline V gene data show CDR1 as LGHNT and CDR2 as FRNRAP. V lost 3 bases, J lost 0 bases, and 3 bases lay in between.

The chain employs TRBV5-1 and TRBJ1-6, with D unclear. The germline gives CDR1 SGHRS, CDR2 YFSETQ. V was shortened by 2 bases and J by 14 bases, with 14 bases between the two germline ends. CDR3 size: 13 residues. The CDR3 is CASSLIPTDSLHF. CDR3 sequence (DNA): TGCGCCAGCAGCTTAATACCCACGGATTCCCTCCACTTT. Variable domain in full (rest from reference TRBV5-1 and TRBJ1-6): KAGVTQTPRYLIKTRGQQVTLSCSPISGHRSVSWYQQTPGQGLQFLFEYFSETQRNKGNFPGRFSGRQFSNSRSEMNVSTLELGDSALYLCASSLIPTDSLHFGNGTRLTVT.

DNA for the CDR3: TGTGCCAGCAGTTTGGGACAGGGCAACGAGCAGTACTTC. Its protein product is CASSLGQGNEQYF. The chain recombines TRBV27 with TRBJ2-7; 9 positions match TRBD1. The germline CDR1 and CDR2 sequences are MNHEY and SMNVEV (reference sequence). V was clipped by 3 bases and J by 5 bases; unmatched bases: 2. This CDR3 is 13 amino acids long.

V and J are TRBV5-1 and TRBJ2-2; TRBD1 agrees at 7 bases. Losses at the gene ends were 2 bases for V and 6 bases for J; bases not matched to a gene: 7. This CDR3 comprises 15 residues. The V gene's germline CDR1 is SGHRS and CDR2 YFSETQ. The CDR3 region is CASSFQQGRAGELFF. DNA of the CDR3: TGCGCCAGCAGCTTCCAACAGGGGAGAGCCGGGGAGCTGTTTTTT. The full variable domain, its missing parts supplied by reference TRBV5-1 and TRBJ2-2, is KAGVTQTPRYLIKTRGQQVTLSCSPISGHRSVSWYQQTPGQGLQFLFEYFSETQRNKGNFPGRFSGRQFSNSRSEMNVSTLELGDSALYLCASSFQQGRAGELFFGEGSRLTVL.

This clone was counted only a few times. The chain employs TRBV7-9 and TRBJ2-7, with TRBD2 identical over 9 bases. Germline values: CDR1 SEHNR, CDR2 FQNEAQ (reference sequence). The CDR3 loop spans 16 amino acids. Trimming at V came to 4 bases and at J to 4 bases, leaving 11 bases not matched to a gene. The CDR3 DNA is TGTGCCAGCAGCTCCTACTTTGCGGGGGGGACTTACGAGCAGTACTTC. This translates into CASSSYFAGGTYEQYF.

This chain uses TRBV6-5 with TRBJ1-2; 10 nucleotides agree with TRBD1. The length of the CDR3 is 13 residues. Germline assignment: CDR1 MNHEY and CDR2 SVGAGI. Trimming took 6 bases from V and 3 from J; bases not matched to a gene: 1. The CDR3 bases are TGTGCCAGCAGCGGGACAGGGGACTATGGCTACACCTTC. Translation: CASSGTGDYGYTF.

The J gene is TRBJ2-5, the V gene TRBV6-1; TRBD2 might be the D (6 bases). Germline assignment: CDR1 MNHNS and CDR2 SASEGT. The ends were cut back, 5 bases at V and 2 bases at J, with 15 bases in the middle. This CDR3 region has 15 residues. The CDR3 sequence is CASSFPGTAQETQYF. The CDR3 DNA follows: TGTGCCAGCAGTTTCCCGGGGACTGCACAAGAGACCCAGTACTTC.

The gene calls are TRBV7-9 and TRBJ2-7; 9 nucleotides align to TRBD1. The trim removed 1 base at V and 1 base at J, leaving 8 bases unmatched. Germline V gene data show CDR1 as SEHNR and CDR2 as FQNEAQ (reference sequence). The CDR3 loop spans 17 amino acids. CDR3: CASSLVPGQGPSYEQYF. The CDR3 bases are TGTGCCAGCAGCTTAGTTCCGGGACAGGGTCCATCCTACGAGCAGTACTTC.

The chain employs TRBV7-9 and TRBJ1-4; D remains unclear. CDR1 is SEHNR, CDR2 FQNEAQ, per germline (reference sequence). Trimming cost V 5 bases and J 5 bases, with 18 bases left between them. This CDR3 comprises 16 residues. The CDR3 protein is CASSRGWAASNEKLFF. The CDR3 nucleotides are TGTGCCAGCAGCCGGGGATGGGCCGCTTCGAATGAAAAACTGTTTTTT.

This clone has only a few counts. The J gene is TRBJ2-2, the V gene TRBV2; D unclear. The V gene's germline CDR1 is SNHLY and CDR2 FYNNEI. Trimming shortened V by 4 bases and J by 2 bases, and 5 bases separated the two germline ends. This CDR3 is 13 amino acids long. The chain's CDR3 is CASSGQNTGELFF. CDR3 nucleotides: TGTGCCAGCAGTGGCCAAAACACCGGGGAGCTGTTTTTT. Filled out from reference TRBV2 and TRBJ2-2, the complete variable domain reads EPEVTQTPSHQVTQMGQEVILRCVPISNHLYFYWYRQILGQKVEFLVSFYNNEISEKSEIFDDQFSVERPDGSNFTLKIRSTKLEDSAMYFCASSGQNTGELFFGEGSRLTVL.

The V gene is TRBV12-3 or TRBV12-4, the J gene TRBJ1-2; the D is unclear. This CDR3 has 13 residues. V was trimmed by 7 bases and J by 5 bases, leaving 14 bases between them. For the CDR3, the DNA is TGTGCCAGCACCGTCGCGGGAGTTTATGGCTACACCTTC. Translated: CASTVAGVYGYTF.

V is TRBV19 and J is TRBJ2-2, with D possibly TRBD1 on 6 matching bases. The CDR3 is made up of 14 amino acids. Germline V gives CDR1 LNHDA, CDR2 SQIVND (reference sequence). Trimming pared 5 bases from V and 5 bases from J, leaving 12 bases between. CDR3 residues: CASSSQGRTGELFF. In DNA form, the CDR3 reads TGTGCCAGTAGTTCACAGGGTCGAACCGGGGAGCTGTTTTTT. Based on the CDR3 plus reference TRBV19 and TRBJ2-2, the full variable domain is DGGITQSPKYLFRKEGQNVTLSCEQNLNHDAMYWYRQDPGQGLRLIYYSQIVNDFQKGDIAEGYSVSREKKESFPLTVTSAQKNPTAFYLCASSSQGRTGELFFGEGSRLTVL.

This chain links TRBV7-2 with TRBJ2-7; 7 nucleotides align to TRBD1. The ends lost 2 bases at V and 2 bases at J; junction bases unmatched: 3. Germline loops: CDR1 SGHTA, CDR2 FQGNSA. The CDR3 consists of 14 residues. The CDR3 here is CASSLNTGAYEQYF. DNA for the CDR3: TGTGCCAGCAGCTTAAACACAGGGGCCTACGAGCAGTACTTC.

The V gene is TRBV7-9, the J gene TRBJ2-7, with a weak D call TRBD1 (6 bases). This CDR3 has 14 residues. Trimming cost V 2 bases and J 1 base, with 9 bases left between them. Per germline, CDR1 SEHNR and CDR2 FQNEAQ (reference sequence). As DNA, the CDR3 is TGTGCCAGCAGCTTACAGGGGCGTTCCTACGAGCAGTACTTC. Translating it yields CASSLQGRSYEQYF.

The chain carries TRBV11-2 and TRBJ1-2; D is possibly TRBD1 (5 bases). In germline, CDR1 is SGHAT, CDR2 FQNNGV. V was trimmed by 3 bases and J by 0 bases, leaving 11 bases between them. This CDR3 has 15 amino acids. The CDR3 nucleotides are TGTGCCAGCAGCTTCGGGGGATACGCTAACTATGGCTACACCTTC. Translated, it gives CASSFGGYANYGYTF.

The rearrangement joins TRBV19 to TRBJ1-2; a possible D gene is TRBD1 (6 bases). Germline V gene data show CDR1 as LNHDA and CDR2 as SQIVND (reference sequence). The CDR3 is made up of 12 amino acids. Deletions cut 8 bases from V and 6 bases from J, with 13 bases between. As DNA, the CDR3 is TGTGCCAGTCGACAGGCCCCCCATGGCTACACCTTC. Encoded protein: CASRQAPHGYTF.

This sequence joins TRBV5-6 and TRBJ1-1; 9 nucleotides line up with TRBD1. Trimming took 4 bases from V and 9 from J; bases not matched to a gene: 10. Germline lookup yields CDR1 SGHDT and CDR2 YYEEEE. CDR3 length: 14 residues. CDR3 in DNA: TGTGCCAGCAGCCGACCGGGACAGGGACCCCAAGCTTTCTTT. Protein product: CASSRPGQGPQAFF.

This clone was seen more than once but under ten times. The rearrangement joins TRBV5-1 to TRBJ2-6, with D possibly matching TRBD2 (5 bases). V lost 0 bases and J 2 bases, leaving 9 bases between the germline ends. Germline values: CDR1 SGHRS, CDR2 YFSETQ. The CDR3 extends over 16 amino acids. The CDR3 DNA reads as TGCGCCAGCAGCTTGGCCGTGGGAGCTGGGGCCAACGTCCTGACTTTC. Amino acid sequence: CASSLAVGAGANVLTF.

The chain has TRBV30 and TRBJ1-6; TRBD1 might be the D (5 bases). The V and J ends lost 4 bases and 9 bases respectively, with 13 bases between them. The CDR3 contains 13 residues. CDR1 and CDR2 from the germline V gene are GTSNPN and SVGIG (reference sequence). The CDR3 nucleotides are TGTGCCTGGACCTACGGGACCTTTTCACCCCTCCACTTT. It translates to CAWTYGTFSPLHF.

The sample holds a few counts of this clone. The V and J genes are TRBV5-4 and TRBJ1-2, with a tentative D call TRBD1 (5 bases). With 0 bases removed from V and 2 bases from J, the gap between germline ends came to 11 bases. Per germline, CDR1 SGHNT and CDR2 YYREEE (reference sequence). CDR3 length: 15 amino acids. The CDR3 here is CASSLDQGHNYGYTF. The CDR3 DNA is TGTGCCAGCAGCTTGGACCAGGGCCACAACTATGGCTACACCTTC.

The chain couples TRBV6-1 to TRBJ1-1, with a tentative D call TRBD1 (6 bases). The CDR3 covers 13 residues. Trimming took 3 bases from V and 4 from J, leaving 9 bases between them. CDR1 is MNHNS, CDR2 SASEGT, per germline. This chain's CDR3 is CASSDRGLTEAFF. The CDR3 region has the DNA TGTGCCAGCAGTGACAGGGGTCTCACTGAAGCTTTCTTT.

The chain recombines TRBV4-1 with TRBJ1-2; 9 nucleotides agree with TRBD1. Germline CDR1 reads MGHRA; CDR2 reads YSYEKL. The CDR3 totals 14 residues. The ends lost 4 bases at V and 7 bases at J; junction bases unmatched: 7. The CDR3 reads CASSLQGASSGYTF. In DNA form, the CDR3 reads TGCGCCAGCAGCCTACAGGGGGCCTCTAGTGGCTACACCTTC.

This chain uses TRBV6-5 with TRBJ2-2; 9 bases fit TRBD2. The CDR3 loop spans 15 amino acids. Losses at the gene ends were 6 bases for V and 5 bases for J; bases not matched to a gene: 7. Per germline, CDR1 MNHEY and CDR2 SVGAGI. CDR3 amino acids: CASSQLAGRTGELFF. In nucleotides, the CDR3 is TGTGCCAGCAGCCAACTAGCGGGTCGGACCGGGGAGCTGTTTTTT.

The chain employs TRBV11-2 and TRBJ2-2; D gene uncertain. The germline V gene encodes CDR1 SGHAT and CDR2 FQNNGV. Trimming left V 5 bases short and J 0 bases short, with 16 bases between. The CDR3 totals 17 residues. The CDR3 region is CASSLSRSVTNTGELFF. CDR3 in DNA: TGTGCCAGCAGCCTCAGCCGTTCGGTAACGAACACCGGGGAGCTGTTTTTT.